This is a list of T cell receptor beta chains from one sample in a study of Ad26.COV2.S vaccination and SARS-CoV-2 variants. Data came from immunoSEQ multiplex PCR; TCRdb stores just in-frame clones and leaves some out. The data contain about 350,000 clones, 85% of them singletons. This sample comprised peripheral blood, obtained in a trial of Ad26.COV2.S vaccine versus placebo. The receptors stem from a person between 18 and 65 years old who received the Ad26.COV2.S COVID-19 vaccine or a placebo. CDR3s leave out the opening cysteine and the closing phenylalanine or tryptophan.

ASVKGLGGGQYNEQF TRBJ2-1 TRBV10-2
ASSIAFEQF TRBJ2-1 TRBV28
ASSIARTSTDTQY TRBJ2-3 TRBV19
ASSFGQLYEQY TRBJ2-7 TRBV27
ATSDPTSGAYNEQF TRBJ2-1 TRBV24-1
ASSLGYEQF TRBJ2-1 TRBV12-3/TRBV12-4
ASSYSAGLVRGEPQETQY TRBJ2-5 TRBV6-2/TRBV6-3
ASSLEGGTGFSGANVLT TRBJ2-6 TRBV5-1
ASSRPGQGNHEQF TRBJ2-1 TRBV28
ASSIDRGTDTQY TRBJ2-3 TRBV11-3
ASTPGLAGTGGELF TRBJ2-2 TRBV25-1
ASRKIDRLSGELF TRBJ2-2 TRBV6-5
ASSADVDTQY TRBJ2-3 TRBV11-2
ASSYRSLIETQY TRBJ2-5 TRBV6-2/TRBV6-3
ASSFRSRSSYNEQF TRBJ2-1 TRBV7-8
ASSYIAGEDREQY TRBJ2-7 TRBV6-6
ASSLRIRNTGELF TRBJ2-2 TRBV7-2
ASSPRQGGDSPLH TRBJ1-6 TRBV7-2
ASSLLAGDPTDTQY TRBJ2-3 TRBV7-2
ASSLDGRGTDTQY TRBJ2-3 TRBV5-1
ASSIDGLTGQWTEAF TRBJ1-1 TRBV19
ASSVAGGNYGYT TRBJ1-2 TRBV9
ASSLSGGGGAF TRBJ1-1 TRBV7-9
ASSYADASETQY TRBJ2-5 TRBV6-2/TRBV6-3
ASSLAGMGSGELF TRBJ2-2 TRBV5-1
ASSSKREFGETQY TRBJ2-5 TRBV6-2/TRBV6-3
AWSRGGSPYNEQF TRBJ2-1 TRBV30
ASHRGMDSPLH TRBJ1-6 TRBV27
ASTTLLNQPQH TRBJ1-5 TRBV12-5
ASSGGDNQPQH TRBJ1-5 TRBV6-4
ASSLDSSSGNTIY TRBJ1-3 TRBV13
ASSAERNDNYFNYGYT TRBJ1-2 TRBV6-1
ASSPTGLNTEAF TRBJ1-1 TRBV2
ASSLGANQPQH TRBJ1-5 TRBV7-2
ASSRQGFYGYT TRBJ1-2 TRBV6-2/TRBV6-3
ASSLAGGRNTGELF TRBJ2-2 TRBV5-1
ASSLSGSPVLF TRBJ2-1 TRBV27
ASSWGEGFNEQF TRBJ2-1 TRBV5-6
ASKVEGIPYEQY TRBJ2-7 TRBV2
ASSAAGTGARSYEQY TRBJ2-7 TRBV9
ASSPLAGEDEQY TRBJ2-7 TRBV7-9
ASSLQGAKHYEQY TRBJ2-7 TRBV7-2